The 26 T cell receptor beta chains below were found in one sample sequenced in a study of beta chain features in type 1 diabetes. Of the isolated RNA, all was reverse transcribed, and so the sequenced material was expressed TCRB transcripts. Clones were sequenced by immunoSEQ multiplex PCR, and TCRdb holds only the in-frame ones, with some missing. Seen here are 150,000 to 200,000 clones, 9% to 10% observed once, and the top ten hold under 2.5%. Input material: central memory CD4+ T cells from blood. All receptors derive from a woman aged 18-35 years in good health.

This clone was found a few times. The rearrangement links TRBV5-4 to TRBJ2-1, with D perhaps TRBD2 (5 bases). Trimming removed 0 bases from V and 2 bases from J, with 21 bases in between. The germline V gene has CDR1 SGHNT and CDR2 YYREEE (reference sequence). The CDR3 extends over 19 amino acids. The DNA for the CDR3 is TGTGCCAGCAGCTTGGATGGGTACGGGGAATCCGGAGCCTACAATGAGCAGTTCTTC. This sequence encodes CASSLDGYGESGAYNEQFF.

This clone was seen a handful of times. The CDR3 spells CASSLGSGRHEQYF. CDR3 bases: TGTGCCAGCAGCTTAGGTAGCGGGAGACACGAGCAGTACTTC. The chain carries TRBV7-6 and TRBJ2-7; 9 nucleotides agree with TRBD2. The CDR3 covers 14 residues. V shed 1 base and J 5 bases; nucleotides not matched to a gene: 3. The germline gives CDR1 SGHVS, CDR2 FNYEAQ.

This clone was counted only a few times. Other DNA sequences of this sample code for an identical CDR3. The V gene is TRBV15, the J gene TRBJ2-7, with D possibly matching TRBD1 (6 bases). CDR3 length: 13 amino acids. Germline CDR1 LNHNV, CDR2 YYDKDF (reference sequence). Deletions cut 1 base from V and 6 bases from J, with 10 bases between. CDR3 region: CATSRVRGGEQYF. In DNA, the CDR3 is TGTGCCACCAGCAGAGTTCGAGGGGGCGAGCAGTACTTC.

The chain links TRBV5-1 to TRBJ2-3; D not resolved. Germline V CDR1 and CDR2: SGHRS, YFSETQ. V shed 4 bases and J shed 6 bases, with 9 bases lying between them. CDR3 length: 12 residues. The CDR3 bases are TGCGCCAGCAGCCTTAAGAGGGATACGCAGTATTTT. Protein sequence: CASSLKRDTQYF.

CDR3 DNA: TGTGCCAGCATCCGTCTGACAGGGAATACCTACGAGCAGTACTTC. It codes for CASIRLTGNTYEQYF. The rearrangement links TRBV6-5 to TRBJ2-7; 7 bases agree with TRBD1. Germline loops: CDR1 MNHEY, CDR2 SVGAGI. J was trimmed by 2 bases and V by 7 bases; bases with no gene match: 11. The CDR3 is made up of 15 amino acids.

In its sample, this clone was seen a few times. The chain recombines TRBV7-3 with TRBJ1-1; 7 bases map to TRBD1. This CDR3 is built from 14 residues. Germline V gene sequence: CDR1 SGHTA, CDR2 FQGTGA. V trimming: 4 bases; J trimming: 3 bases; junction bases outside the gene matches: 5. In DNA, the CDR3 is TGTGCCAGCAGCTCCCCGGGGACAGACACTGAAGCTTTCTTT. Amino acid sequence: CASSSPGTDTEAFF.

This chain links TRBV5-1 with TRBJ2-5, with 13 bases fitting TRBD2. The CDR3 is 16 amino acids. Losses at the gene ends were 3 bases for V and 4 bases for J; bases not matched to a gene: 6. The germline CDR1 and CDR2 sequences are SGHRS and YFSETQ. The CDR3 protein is CASSWGTSGIRETQYF. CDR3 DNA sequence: TGCGCCAGCAGCTGGGGGACTAGCGGGATACGAGAGACCCAGTACTTC.

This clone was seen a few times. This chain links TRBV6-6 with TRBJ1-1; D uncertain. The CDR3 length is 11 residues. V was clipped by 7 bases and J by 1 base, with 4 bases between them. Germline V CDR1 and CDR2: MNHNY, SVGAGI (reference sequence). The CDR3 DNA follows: TGTGCCAGCACGGGGAACACTGAAGCTTTCTTT. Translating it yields CASTGNTEAFF.

DNA for the CDR3: TGTGCCAGCAGGGGAGAAACCTACGAGCAGTACTTC. Amino acid sequence: CASRGETYEQYF. The chain recombines TRBV2 with TRBJ2-7; D perhaps matches TRBD2 (5 bases). This CDR3 spans 12 amino acids. Between the trimmed V and J ends, which lost 6 bases and 2 bases, there was a span of 8 bases. CDR1 SNHLY and CDR2 FYNNEI come from the germline V gene.

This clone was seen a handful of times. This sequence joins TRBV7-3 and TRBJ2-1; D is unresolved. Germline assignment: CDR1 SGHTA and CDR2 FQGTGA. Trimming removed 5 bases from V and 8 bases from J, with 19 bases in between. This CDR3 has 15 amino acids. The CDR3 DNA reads TGTGCCAGCAGCCCCGGATCGCGGAGAGGCGATGAGCAGTTCTTC. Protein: CASSPGSRRGDEQFF.

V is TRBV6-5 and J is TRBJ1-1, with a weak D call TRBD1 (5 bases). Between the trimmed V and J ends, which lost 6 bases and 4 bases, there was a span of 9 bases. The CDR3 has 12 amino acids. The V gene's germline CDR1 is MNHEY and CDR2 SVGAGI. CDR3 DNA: TGTGCCAGCAGCCCCGACAGCACTGAAGCTTTCTTT. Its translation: CASSPDSTEAFF.

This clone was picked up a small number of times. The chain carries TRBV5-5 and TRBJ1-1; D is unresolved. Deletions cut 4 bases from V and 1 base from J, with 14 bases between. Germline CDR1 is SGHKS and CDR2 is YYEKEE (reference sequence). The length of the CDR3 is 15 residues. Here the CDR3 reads CASSPLGVENTEAFF. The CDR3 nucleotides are TGTGCCAGCAGCCCTCTAGGAGTGGAGAACACTGAAGCTTTCTTT.

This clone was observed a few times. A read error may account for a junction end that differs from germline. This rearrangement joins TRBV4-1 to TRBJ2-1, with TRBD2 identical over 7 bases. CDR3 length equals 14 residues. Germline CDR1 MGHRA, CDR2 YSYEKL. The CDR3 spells CASSRRLAGNEQFF. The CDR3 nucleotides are TGTGCCAGCAGCCGGCGACTAGCTGGGAATGAGCAGTTCTTC.

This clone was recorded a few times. CDR3 sequence reads: CASRPLGSSPLHF. The DNA of the CDR3 is TGTGCCAGCAGGCCCCTGGGGAGTTCACCCCTCCACTTT. The rearrangement links TRBV7-8 to TRBJ1-6; D is ambiguous. V shed 6 bases and J shed 9 bases, with 12 bases lying between them. This CDR3 region has 13 residues. Per germline, CDR1 SGHVS and CDR2 FQNEAQ.

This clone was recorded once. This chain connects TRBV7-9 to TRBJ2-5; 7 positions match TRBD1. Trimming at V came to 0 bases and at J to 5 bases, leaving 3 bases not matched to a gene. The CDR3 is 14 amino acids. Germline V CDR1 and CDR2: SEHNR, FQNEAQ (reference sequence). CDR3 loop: CASSLAGGTETQYF. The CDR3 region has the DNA TGTGCCAGCAGCTTAGCAGGGGGCACGGAGACCCAGTACTTC.

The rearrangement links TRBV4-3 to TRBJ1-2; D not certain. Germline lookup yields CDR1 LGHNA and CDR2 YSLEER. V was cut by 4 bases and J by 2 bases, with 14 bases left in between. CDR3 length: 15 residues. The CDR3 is CASSRGVAGNYGYTF. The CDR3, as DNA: TGCGCCAGCAGCCGAGGAGTTGCGGGGAACTATGGCTACACCTTC.

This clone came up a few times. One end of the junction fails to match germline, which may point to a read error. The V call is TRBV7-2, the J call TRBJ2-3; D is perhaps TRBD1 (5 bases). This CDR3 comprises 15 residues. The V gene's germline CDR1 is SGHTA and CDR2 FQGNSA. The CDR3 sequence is CASSQDWGYTDTQYF. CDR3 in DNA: TGCGCCAGCAGCCAAGATTGGGGCTACACAGATACGCAGTATTTT.

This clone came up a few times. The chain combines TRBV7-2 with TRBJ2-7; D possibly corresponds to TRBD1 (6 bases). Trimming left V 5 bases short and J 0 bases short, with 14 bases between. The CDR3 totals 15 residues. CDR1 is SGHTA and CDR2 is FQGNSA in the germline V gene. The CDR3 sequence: CASSDRADSSYEQYF. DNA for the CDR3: TGTGCCAGCAGCGACCGTGCGGACAGCTCCTACGAGCAGTACTTC.

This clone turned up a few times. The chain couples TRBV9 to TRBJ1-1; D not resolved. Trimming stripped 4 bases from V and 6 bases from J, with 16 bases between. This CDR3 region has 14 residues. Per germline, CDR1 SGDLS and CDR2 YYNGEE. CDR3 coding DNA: TGTGCCAGCAGCTTGGAACTGTGGAGCGCTGAAGCTTTCTTT. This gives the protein CASSLELWSAEAFF.

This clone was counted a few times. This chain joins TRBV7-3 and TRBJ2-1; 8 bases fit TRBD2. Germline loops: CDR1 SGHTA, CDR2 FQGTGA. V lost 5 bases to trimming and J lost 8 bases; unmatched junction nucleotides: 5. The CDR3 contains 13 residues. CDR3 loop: CASSASTSDEQFF. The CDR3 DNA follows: TGTGCCAGCAGCGCATCGACTAGCGATGAGCAGTTCTTC.

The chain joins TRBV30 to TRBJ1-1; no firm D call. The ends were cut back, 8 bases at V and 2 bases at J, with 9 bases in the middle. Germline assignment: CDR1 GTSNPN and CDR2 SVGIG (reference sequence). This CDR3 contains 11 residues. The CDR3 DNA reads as TGTGCCCGAGAGGGAAACACTGAAGCTTTCTTT. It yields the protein CAREGNTEAFF.

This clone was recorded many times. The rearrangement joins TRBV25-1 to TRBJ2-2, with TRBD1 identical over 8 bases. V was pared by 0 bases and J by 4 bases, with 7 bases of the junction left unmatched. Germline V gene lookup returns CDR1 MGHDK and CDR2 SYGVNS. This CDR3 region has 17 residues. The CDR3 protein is CASSEYPQGVATGELFF. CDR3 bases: TGTGCCAGCAGTGAATATCCACAGGGGGTTGCCACCGGGGAGCTGTTTTTT.

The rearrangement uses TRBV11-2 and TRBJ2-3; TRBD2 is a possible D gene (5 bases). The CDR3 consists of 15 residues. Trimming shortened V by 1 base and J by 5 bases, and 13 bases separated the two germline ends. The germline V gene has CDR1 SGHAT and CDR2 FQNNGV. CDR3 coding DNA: TGTGCCAGCAGCTTAGGCGGCTTTGGAGGAGATACGCAGTATTTT. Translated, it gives CASSLGGFGGDTQYF.

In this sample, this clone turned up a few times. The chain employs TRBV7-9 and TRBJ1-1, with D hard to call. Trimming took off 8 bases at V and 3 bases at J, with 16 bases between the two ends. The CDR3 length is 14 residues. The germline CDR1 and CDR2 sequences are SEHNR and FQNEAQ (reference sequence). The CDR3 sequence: CASGSSGIYTEAFF. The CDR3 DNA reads TGTGCCAGCGGTTCTTCGGGGATCTACACTGAAGCTTTCTTT.

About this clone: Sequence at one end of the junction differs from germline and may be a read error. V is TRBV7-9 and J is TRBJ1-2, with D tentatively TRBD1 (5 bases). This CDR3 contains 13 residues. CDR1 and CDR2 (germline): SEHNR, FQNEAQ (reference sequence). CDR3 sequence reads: CASSLSRGLVNQF. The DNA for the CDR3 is TGTGCCAGCAGCTTATCAAGGGGCCTCGTCAACCAGTTC.

CDR3 region: CATTLDRGPYGYTF. CDR3 sequence (DNA): TGTGCCACCACCTTGGACAGGGGCCCCTATGGCTACACCTTC. The chain recombines TRBV15 with TRBJ1-2, with 9 bases that match TRBD1. CDR3 length: 14 amino acids. The V gene's germline CDR1 is LNHNV and CDR2 YYDKDF (reference sequence). V lost 7 bases to trimming and J lost 4 bases; unmatched junction nucleotides: 7.